This T cell receptor (beta chain) was identified during a study of blood T cell repertoires in COVID-19. Clones were sequenced by immunoSEQ multiplex PCR, and TCRdb holds only the in-frame ones, with some missing. The sample lists about 130,000 clones, approximately 70% seen once, with around 2% in the top ten. The CDR3 sequence is 13 residues long. The germline V and J ends were trimmed by 5 bases and 1 base, with 10 bases remaining between them. Germline values: CDR1 SGHRS, CDR2 YFSETQ. Sequencing was performed on peripheral blood. This chain connects TRBV5-1 to TRBJ2-7; no clear D. This sequence was found in a woman aged 70-85 years with acute or convalescent COVID-19. The CDR3 here is CASRPDNSYEQYF. The CDR3 nucleotides read TGCGCCAGCAGACCTGACAATTCCTACGAGCAGTACTTC. The full variable domain, rest sourced from reference TRBV5-1 and TRBJ2-7, is KAGVTQTPRYLIKTRGQQVTLSCSPISGHRSVSWYQQTPGQGLQFLFEYFSETQRNKGNFPGRFSGRQFSNSRSEMNVSTLELGDSALYLCASRPDNSYEQYFGPGTRLTVT.